Given below is one T cell receptor (beta chain) in context. TCRdb's copy holds only in-frame clones and misses some; the assay was immunoSEQ multiplex PCR. This sample carries about 61,000 clones, 85% to 90% of them seen once, and the ten largest clones take under 7%. The data were taken from a study of control samples from healthy donors and cancer patients. From germline, CDR1 is LNHDA and CDR2 SQIVND (reference sequence). Deletions cut 7 bases from V and 5 bases from J, with 8 bases between. CDR3 length: 11 amino acids. Sample: PBMCs. The TCR sequence derives from a man in his 60s with colorectal cancer. The V call is TRBV19, the J call TRBJ2-5; D ambiguous. Here the CDR3 reads CASTQGETQYF. DNA of the CDR3: TGTGCCAGTACCCAAGGGGAGACCCAGTACTTC.